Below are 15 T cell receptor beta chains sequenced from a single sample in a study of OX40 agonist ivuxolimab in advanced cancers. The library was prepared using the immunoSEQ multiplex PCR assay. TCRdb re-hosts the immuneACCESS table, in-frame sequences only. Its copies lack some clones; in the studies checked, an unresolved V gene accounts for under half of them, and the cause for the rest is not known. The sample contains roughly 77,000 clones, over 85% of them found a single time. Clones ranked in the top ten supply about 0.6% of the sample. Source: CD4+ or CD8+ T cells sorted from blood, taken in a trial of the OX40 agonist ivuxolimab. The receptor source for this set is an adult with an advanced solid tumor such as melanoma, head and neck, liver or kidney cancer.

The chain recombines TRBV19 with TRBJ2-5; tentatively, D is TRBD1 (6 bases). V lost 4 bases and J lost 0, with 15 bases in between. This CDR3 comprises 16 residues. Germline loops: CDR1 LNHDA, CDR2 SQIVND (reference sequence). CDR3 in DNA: TGTGCCAGTAGTAGAACCGGGACATACAACCAAGAGACCCAGTACTTC. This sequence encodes CASSRTGTYNQETQYF.

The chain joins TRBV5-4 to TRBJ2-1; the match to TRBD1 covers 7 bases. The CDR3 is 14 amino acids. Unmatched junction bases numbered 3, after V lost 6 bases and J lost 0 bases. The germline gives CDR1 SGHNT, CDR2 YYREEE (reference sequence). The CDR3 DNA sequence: TGTGCCAGCAAGGCAGGGGGCTCCTACAATGAGCAGTTCTTC. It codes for CASKAGGSYNEQFF.

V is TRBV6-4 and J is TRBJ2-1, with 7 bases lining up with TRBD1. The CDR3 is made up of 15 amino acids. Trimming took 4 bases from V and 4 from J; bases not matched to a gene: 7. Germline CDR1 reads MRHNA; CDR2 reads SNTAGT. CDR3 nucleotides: TGTGCCAGCAGTGGCGGACAGGCGGAATACAATGAGCAGTTCTTC. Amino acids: CASSGGQAEYNEQFF.

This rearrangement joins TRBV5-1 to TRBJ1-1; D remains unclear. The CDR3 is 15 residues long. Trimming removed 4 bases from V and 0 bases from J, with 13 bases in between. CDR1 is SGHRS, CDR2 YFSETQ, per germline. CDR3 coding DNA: TGCGCCAGCAGCAAAGGCCTTTTATTGAACACTGAAGCTTTCTTT. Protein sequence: CASSKGLLLNTEAFF.

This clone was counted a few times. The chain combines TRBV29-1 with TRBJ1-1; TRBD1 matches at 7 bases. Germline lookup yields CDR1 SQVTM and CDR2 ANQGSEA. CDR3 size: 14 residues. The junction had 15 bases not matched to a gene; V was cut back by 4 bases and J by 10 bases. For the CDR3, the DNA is TGCAGCGTTGGGGCGGGCAGGGGGGTGGTGGGAGCTTTCTTT. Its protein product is CSVGAGRGVVGAFF.

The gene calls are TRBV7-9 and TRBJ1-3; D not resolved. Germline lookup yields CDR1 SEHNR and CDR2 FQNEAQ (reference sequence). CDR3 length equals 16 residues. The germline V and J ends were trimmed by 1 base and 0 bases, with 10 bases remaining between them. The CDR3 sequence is CASSLEPPSSGNTIYF. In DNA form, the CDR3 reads TGTGCCAGCAGCTTAGAGCCCCCATCCTCTGGAAACACCATATATTTT.

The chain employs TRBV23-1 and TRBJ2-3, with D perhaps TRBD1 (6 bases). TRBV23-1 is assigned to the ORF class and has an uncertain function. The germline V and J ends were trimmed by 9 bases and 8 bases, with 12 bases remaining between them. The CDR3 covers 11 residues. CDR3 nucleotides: TGCGCCAGTCTTAGGGGGAGTACGCAGTATTTT. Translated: CASLRGSTQYF.

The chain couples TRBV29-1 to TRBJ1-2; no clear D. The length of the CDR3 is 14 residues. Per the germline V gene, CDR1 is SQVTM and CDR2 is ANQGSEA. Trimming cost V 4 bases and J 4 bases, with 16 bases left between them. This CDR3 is CSVGGGGDTYGYTF. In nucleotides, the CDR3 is TGCAGCGTTGGAGGTGGAGGCGACACCTATGGCTACACCTTC.

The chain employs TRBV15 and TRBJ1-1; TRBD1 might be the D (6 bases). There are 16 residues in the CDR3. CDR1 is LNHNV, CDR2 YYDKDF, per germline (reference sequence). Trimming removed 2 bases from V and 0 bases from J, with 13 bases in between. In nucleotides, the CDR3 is TGTGCCACCAGCAGACCAGGGGCCTTATTGAACACTGAAGCTTTCTTT. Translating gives CATSRPGALLNTEAFF.

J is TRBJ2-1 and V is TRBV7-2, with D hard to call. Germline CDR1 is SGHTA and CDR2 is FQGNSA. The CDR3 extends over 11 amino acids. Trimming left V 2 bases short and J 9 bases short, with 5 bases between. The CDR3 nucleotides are TGTGCCAGCAGCTTACGGGTTGAGCAGTTCTTC. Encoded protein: CASSLRVEQFF. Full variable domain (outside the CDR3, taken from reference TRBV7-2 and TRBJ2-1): GAGVSQSPSNKVTEKGKDVELRCDPISGHTALYWYRQSLGQGLEFLIYFQGNSAPDKSGLPSDRFSAERTGGSVSTLTIQRTQQEDSAVYLCASSLRVEQFFGPGTRLTVL.

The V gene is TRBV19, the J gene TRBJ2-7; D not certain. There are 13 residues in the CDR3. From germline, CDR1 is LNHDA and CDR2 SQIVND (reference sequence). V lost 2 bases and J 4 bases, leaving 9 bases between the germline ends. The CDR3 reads CASSIKVSYEQYF. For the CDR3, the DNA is TGTGCCAGTAGTATAAAGGTCAGTTACGAGCAGTACTTC. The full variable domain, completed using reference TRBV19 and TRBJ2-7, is DGGITQSPKYLFRKEGQNVTLSCEQNLNHDAMYWYRQDPGQGLRLIYYSQIVNDFQKGDIAEGYSVSREKKESFPLTVTSAQKNPTAFYLCASSIKVSYEQYFGPGTRLTVT.

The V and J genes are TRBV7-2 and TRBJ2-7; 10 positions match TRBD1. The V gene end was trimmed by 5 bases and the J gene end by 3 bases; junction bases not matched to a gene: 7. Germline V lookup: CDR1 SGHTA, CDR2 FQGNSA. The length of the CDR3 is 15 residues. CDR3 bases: TGTGCCAGCAGCCTCGCGGGACAGGGGTTCTACGAGCAGTACTTC. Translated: CASSLAGQGFYEQYF. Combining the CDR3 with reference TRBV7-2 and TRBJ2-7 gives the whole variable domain GAGVSQSPSNKVTEKGKDVELRCDPISGHTALYWYRQSLGQGLEFLIYFQGNSAPDKSGLPSDRFSAERTGGSVSTLTIQRTQQEDSAVYLCASSLAGQGFYEQYFGPGTRLTVT.

This CDR3 reads CASSDRPYSGNTIYF. Written as DNA, the CDR3 is TGTGCCAGCAGTGATCGGCCTTACTCTGGAAACACCATATATTTT. This chain connects TRBV6-1 to TRBJ1-3; D gene unclear. The length of the CDR3 is 15 residues. V dropped 3 bases and J dropped 0 bases, with 9 bases sitting between them. Germline V gene lookup returns CDR1 MNHNS and CDR2 SASEGT.

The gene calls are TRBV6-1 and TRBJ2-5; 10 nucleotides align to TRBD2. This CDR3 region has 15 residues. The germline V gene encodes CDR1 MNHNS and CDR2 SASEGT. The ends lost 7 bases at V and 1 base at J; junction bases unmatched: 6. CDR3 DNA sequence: TGTGCCAGCACCATAGCGGGAGGACCCCAAGAGACCCAGTACTTC. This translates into CASTIAGGPQETQYF.

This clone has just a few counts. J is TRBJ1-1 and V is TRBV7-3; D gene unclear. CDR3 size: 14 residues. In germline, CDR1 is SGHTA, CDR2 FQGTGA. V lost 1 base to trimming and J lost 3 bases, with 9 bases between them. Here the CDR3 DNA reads TGTGCCAGCAGCTTAAACCCGTGGGACACTGAAGCTTTCTTT. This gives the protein CASSLNPWDTEAFF.